The entry below describes one T cell receptor (beta chain). Its target is not known. Germline V gene lookup returns CDR1 SGHVS and CDR2 FQNEAQ. The CDR3 consists of 14 residues. V lost 1 base and J 8 bases, leaving 14 bases between the germline ends. The data were produced by immunoSEQ multiplex PCR, yet TCRdb's version contains in-frame clones alone and is incomplete. Among approximately 70,000 clones listed, 84% were seen once. The data originate from a study of T cell clones after liver transplantation. Background on the study: Three of the eight recipients were HCV-positive; the rest had non-autoimmune, non-viral transplant indications.

Overall study findings and caveats: Rather than being deleted, graft donor-reactive T cells may have moved into the graft.

The TCR was taken from a human patient who received a liver transplant. Some T cells may be provided by the graft donor. The chain employs TRBV7-8 and TRBJ1-2; D remains unclear. Sequences were derived from CD4+ T cells from blood, sampled 48 to 50 months after liver transplant. The CDR3 DNA is TGTGCCAGCAGCTTAGACGAGACCCAGTGGGGCTACACCTTC. Residues: CASSLDETQWGYTF. The whole variable domain, filled in from reference TRBV7-8 and TRBJ1-2, reads GAGVSQSPRYKVAKRGQDVALRCDPISGHVSLFWYQQALGQGPEFLTYFQNEAQLDKSGLPSDRFFAERPEGSVSTLKIQRTQQEDSAVYLCASSLDETQWGYTFGSGTRLTVV.